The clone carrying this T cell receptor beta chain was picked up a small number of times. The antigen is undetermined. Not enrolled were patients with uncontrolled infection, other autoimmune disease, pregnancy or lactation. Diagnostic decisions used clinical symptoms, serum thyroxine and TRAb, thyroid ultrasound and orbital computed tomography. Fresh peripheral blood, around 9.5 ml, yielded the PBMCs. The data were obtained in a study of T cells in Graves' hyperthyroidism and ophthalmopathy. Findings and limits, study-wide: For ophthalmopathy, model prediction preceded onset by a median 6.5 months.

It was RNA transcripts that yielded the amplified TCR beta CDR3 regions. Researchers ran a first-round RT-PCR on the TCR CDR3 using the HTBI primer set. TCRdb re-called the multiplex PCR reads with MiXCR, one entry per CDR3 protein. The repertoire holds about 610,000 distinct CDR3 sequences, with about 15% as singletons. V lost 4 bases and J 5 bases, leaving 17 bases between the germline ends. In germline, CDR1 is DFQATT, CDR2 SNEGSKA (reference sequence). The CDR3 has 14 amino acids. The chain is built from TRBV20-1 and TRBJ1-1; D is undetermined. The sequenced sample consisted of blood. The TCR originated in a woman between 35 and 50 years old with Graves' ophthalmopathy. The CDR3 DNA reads TGCAGTGCTATCATCCCCCCGCCGGGTACTGAAGCTTTCTTT. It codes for CSAIIPPPGTEAFF.